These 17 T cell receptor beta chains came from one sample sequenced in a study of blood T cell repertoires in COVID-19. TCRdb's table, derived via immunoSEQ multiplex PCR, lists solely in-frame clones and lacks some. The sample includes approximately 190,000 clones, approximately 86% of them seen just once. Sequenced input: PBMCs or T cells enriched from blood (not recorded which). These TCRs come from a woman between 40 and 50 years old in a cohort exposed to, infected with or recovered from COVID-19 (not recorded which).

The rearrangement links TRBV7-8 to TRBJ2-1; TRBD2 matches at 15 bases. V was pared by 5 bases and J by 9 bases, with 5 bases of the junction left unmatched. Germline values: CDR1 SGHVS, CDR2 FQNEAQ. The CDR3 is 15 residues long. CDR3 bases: TGTGCCAGCAGCCAAAGGACTAGCGGGAGGGTTGAGCAGTTCTTC. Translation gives CASSQRTSGRVEQFF.

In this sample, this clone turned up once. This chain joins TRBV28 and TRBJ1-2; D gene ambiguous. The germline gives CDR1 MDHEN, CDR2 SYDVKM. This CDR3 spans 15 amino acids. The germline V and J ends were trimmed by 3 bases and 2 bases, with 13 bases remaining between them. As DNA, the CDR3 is TGTGCCAGCAGTTTTCCGAGGACTGGGAACTATGGCTACACCTTC. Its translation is CASSFPRTGNYGYTF.

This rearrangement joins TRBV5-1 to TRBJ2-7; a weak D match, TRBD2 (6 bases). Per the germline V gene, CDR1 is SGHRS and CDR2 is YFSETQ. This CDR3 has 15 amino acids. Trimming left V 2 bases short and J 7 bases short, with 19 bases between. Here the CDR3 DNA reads TGCGCCAGCAGCTTTGGCGGGGAGATCCGAGGGGAGCAGTACTTC. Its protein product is CASSFGGEIRGEQYF. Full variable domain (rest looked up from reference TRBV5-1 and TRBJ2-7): KAGVTQTPRYLIKTRGQQVTLSCSPISGHRSVSWYQQTPGQGLQFLFEYFSETQRNKGNFPGRFSGRQFSNSRSEMNVSTLELGDSALYLCASSFGGEIRGEQYFGPGTRLTVT.

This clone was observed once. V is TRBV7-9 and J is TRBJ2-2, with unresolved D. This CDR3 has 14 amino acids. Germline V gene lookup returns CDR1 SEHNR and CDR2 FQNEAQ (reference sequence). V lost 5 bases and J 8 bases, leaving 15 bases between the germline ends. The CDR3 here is CASSPPGEAGELFF. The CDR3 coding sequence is TGTGCCAGCAGCCCACCCGGCGAGGCGGGGGAGCTGTTTTTT.

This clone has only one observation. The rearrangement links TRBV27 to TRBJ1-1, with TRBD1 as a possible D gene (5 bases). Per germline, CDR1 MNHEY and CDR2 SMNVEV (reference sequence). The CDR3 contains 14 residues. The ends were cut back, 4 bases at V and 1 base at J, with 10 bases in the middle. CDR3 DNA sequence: TGTGCCAGCAGTTGGGGCCTGGGGAACACTGAAGCTTTCTTT. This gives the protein CASSWGLGNTEAFF.

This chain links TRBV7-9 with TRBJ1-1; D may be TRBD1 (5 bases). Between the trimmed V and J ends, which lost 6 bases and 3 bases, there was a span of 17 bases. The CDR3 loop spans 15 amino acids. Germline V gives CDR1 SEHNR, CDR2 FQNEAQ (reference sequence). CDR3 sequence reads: CASSENGAGHTEAFF. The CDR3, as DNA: TGTGCCAGCAGTGAGAATGGGGCGGGGCACACTGAAGCTTTCTTT.

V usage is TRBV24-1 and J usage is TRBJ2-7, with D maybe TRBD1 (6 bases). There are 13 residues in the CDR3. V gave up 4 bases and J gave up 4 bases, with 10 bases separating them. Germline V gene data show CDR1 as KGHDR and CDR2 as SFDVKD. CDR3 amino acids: CATSDDRNYEQYF. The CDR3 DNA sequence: TGTGCCACCAGTGACGACAGGAATTACGAGCAGTACTTC.

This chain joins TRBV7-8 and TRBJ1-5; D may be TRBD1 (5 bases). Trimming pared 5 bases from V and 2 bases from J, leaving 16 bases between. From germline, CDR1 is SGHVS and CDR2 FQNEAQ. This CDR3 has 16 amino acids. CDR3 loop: CASSPGGDTGNQPQHF. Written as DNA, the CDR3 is TGTGCCAGCAGCCCGGGGGGGGATACGGGCAATCAGCCCCAGCATTTT.

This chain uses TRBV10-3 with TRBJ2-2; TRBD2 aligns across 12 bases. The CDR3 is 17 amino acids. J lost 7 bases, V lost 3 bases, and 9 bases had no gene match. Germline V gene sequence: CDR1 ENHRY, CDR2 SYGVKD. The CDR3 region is CAISDGLAGGPGGELFF. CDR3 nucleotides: TGTGCCATCAGTGACGGCCTAGCGGGGGGGCCCGGCGGGGAGCTGTTTTTT.

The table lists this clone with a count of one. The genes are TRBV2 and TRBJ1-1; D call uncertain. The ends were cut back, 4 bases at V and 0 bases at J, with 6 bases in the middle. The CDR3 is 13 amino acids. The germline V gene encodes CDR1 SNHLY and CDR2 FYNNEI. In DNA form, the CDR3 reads TGTGCCAGCAGTGGCAGGATGAACACTGAAGCTTTCTTT. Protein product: CASSGRMNTEAFF.

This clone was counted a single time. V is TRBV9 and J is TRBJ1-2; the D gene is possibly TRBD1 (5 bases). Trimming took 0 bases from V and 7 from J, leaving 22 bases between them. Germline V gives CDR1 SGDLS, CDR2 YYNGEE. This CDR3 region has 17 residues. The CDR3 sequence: CASSVGDSFSGAGGYTF. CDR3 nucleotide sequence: TGTGCCAGCAGCGTAGGAGACAGCTTTTCTGGCGCTGGTGGCTACACCTTC. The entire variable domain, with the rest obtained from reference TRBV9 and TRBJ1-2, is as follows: DSGVTQTPKHLITATGQRVTLRCSPRSGDLSVYWYQQSLDQGLQFLIQYYNGEERAKGNILERFSAQQFPDLHSELNLSSLELGDSALYFCASSVGDSFSGAGGYTFGSGTRLTVV.

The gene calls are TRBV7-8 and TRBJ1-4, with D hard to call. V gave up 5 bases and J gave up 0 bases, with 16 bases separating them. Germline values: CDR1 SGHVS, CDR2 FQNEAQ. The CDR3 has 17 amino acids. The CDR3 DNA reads TGTGCCAGCAGCCCGTCAGAACCACGAACAACTAATGAAAAACTGTTTTTT. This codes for CASSPSEPRTTNEKLFF.

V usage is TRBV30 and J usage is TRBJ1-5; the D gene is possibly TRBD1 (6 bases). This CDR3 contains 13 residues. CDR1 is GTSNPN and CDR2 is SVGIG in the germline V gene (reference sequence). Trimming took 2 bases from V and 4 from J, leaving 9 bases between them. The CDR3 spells CAWSHDRNQPQHF. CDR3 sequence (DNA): TGTGCCTGGAGTCATGACAGGAATCAGCCCCAGCATTTT. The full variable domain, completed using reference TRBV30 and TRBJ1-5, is SQTIHQWPATLVQPVGSPLSLECTVEGTSNPNLYWYRQAAGRGLQLLFYSVGIGQISSEVPQNLSASRPQDRQFILSSKKLLLSDSGFYLCAWSHDRNQPQHFGDGTRLSIL.

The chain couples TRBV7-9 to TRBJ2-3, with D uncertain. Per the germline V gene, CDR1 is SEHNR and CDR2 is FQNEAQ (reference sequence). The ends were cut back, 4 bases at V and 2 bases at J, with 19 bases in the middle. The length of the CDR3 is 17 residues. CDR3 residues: CASSSDEEPALTDTQYF. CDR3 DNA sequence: TGTGCCAGCAGCTCCGATGAGGAGCCCGCCCTCACAGATACGCAGTATTTT.

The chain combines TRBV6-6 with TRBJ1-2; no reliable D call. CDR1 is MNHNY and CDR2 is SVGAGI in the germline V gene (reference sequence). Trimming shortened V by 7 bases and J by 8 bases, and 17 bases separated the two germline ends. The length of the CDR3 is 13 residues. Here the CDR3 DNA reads TGTGCCAGCACCGACGGTCCACCGGGAGGCTACACCTTC. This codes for CASTDGPPGGYTF.

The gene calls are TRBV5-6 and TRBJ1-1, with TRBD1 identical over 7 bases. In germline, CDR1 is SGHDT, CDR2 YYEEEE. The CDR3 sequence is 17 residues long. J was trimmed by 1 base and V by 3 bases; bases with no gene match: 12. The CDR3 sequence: CASSSETGRSPNTEAFF. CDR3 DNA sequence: TGTGCCAGCAGCTCTGAGACAGGGAGATCACCGAACACTGAAGCTTTCTTT.

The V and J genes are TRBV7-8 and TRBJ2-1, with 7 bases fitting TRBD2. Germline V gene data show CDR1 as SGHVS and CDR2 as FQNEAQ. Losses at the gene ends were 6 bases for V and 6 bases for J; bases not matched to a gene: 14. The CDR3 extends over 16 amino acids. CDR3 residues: CASSRLGDYNPNEQFF. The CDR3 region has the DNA TGTGCCAGCAGTCGACTGGGGGACTATAACCCCAATGAGCAGTTCTTC.